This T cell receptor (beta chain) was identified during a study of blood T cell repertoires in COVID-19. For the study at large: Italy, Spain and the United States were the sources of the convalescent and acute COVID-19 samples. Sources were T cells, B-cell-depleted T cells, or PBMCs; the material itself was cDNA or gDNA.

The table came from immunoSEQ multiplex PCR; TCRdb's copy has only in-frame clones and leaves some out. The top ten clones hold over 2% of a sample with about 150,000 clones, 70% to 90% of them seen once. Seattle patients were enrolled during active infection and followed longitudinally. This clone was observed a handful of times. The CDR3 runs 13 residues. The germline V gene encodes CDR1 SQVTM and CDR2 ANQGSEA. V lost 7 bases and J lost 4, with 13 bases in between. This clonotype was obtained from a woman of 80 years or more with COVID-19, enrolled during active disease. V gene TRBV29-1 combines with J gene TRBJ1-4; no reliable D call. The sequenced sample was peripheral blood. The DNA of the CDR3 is TGCAGCGGGCAGCGGTCCGTTAATGAAAAACTGTTTTTT. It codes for CSGQRSVNEKLFF. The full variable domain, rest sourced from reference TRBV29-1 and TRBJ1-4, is SAVISQKPSRDICQRGTSLTIQCQVDSQVTMMFWYRQQPGQSLTLIATANQGSEATYESGFVIDKFPISRPNLTFSTLTVSNMSPEDSSIYLCSGQRSVNEKLFFGSGTQLSVL.